The clone carrying this TCR beta chain was detected ten times or more. This specimen comes from a study of T-cell memory formation after mild COVID-19. Germline loops: CDR1 SGHVS, CDR2 FQNEAQ. Trimming left V 5 bases short and J 7 bases short, with 20 bases between. The CDR3 loop spans 16 amino acids. The authors produced TCR alpha and TCR beta cDNA libraries with sample barcodes and UMIs by 5'RACE using constant-segment primers. In TCRdb, the 5' RACE reads were re-called with MiXCR into one record per CDR3 protein. Among more than 250,000 distinct CDR3 sequences, around 15% were seen once, and the ten largest hold 20% to 25%.

The chain couples TRBV7-8 to TRBJ2-2, with a possible D match to TRBD2 (6 bases). This TCR was sampled from a man aged 18 to 29 who had mild COVID-19 (a few samples of this study predate the infection). Cell type and time point are not known. The material sequenced was PBMCs or a T cell subset sorted from them (not recorded which). CDR3 sequence: CASSPIRRGRSGELFF. The CDR3 DNA is TGTGCCAGCAGCCCTATAAGGAGGGGAAGGAGCGGGGAGCTGTTTTTT.